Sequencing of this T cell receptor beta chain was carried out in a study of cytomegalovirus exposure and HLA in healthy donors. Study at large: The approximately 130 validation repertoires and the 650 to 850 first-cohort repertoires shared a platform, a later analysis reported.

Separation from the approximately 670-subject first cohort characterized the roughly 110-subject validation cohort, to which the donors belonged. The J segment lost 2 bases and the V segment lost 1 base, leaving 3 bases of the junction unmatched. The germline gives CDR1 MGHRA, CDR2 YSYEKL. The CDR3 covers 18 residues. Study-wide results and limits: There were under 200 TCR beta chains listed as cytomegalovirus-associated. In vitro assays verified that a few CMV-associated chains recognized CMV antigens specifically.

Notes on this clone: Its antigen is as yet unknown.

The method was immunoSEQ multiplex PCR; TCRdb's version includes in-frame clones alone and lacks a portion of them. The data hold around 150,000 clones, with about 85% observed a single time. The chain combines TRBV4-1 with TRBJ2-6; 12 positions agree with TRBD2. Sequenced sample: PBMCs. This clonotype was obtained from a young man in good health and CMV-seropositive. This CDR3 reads CASSQGPSGGAGANVLTF. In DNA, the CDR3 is TGCGCCAGCAGCCAAGGGCCTAGCGGGGGGGCTGGGGCCAACGTCCTGACTTTC.